Listed below are T cell receptor beta chains from one sample, sequenced in a study of technical replicates of blood from several donors. TCRdb's table, derived via immunoSEQ multiplex PCR, lists solely in-frame clones and lacks some. The table shows 80,000 to 90,000 clones, with about 95% occurring only once. The sample was T cells isolated from PBMCs. The receptors originated from a human donor in good health. CDR3s include the opening cysteine and the closing phenylalanine or tryptophan. The D gene is left open where the match is weak. Clone size is not always given. Where it is, it says once, few, many or a class for expanded clones.

v_call	j_call	clone_size	d_call	cdr3_aa	cdr3_nt
TRBV10-3	TRBJ2-5	.	TRBD1	CATGGTGVSQETQYF	TGTGCCACAGGGGGGACAGGGGTGTCCCAAGAGACCCAGTACTTC
TRBV9	TRBJ2-2	.	TRBD2	CASSERLAGGAGELFF	TGTGCCAGCAGCGAGCGCCTAGCGGGAGGCGCCGGGGAGCTGTTTTTT
TRBV11-1	TRBJ2-7	.	.	CASRERGASEQYF	TGTGCCAGCAGAGAACGGGGGGCTTCCGAGCAGTACTTC
TRBV7-2	TRBJ2-7	once	TRBD1	CASSLGTGGLYEQYF	TGTGCCAGCAGTCTAGGGACAGGGGGCCTCTACGAGCAGTACTTC
TRBV29-1	TRBJ1-2	.	.	CSGDFRNGYTF	TGCAGCGGGGACTTCCGAAATGGCTACACCTTC
TRBV19	TRBJ2-1	.	.	CASSTGTYNEQFF	TGTGCCAGTAGTACGGGGACCTACAATGAGCAGTTCTTC
TRBV11-3	TRBJ2-7	.	TRBD1	CASSLTGVEGYEQYF	TGTGCCAGCAGCTTGACAGGGGTAGAGGGCTACGAGCAGTACTTC
TRBV7-9	TRBJ2-2	.	.	CASSLQVTGELFF	TGTGCCAGCAGCTTACAGGTGACCGGGGAGCTGTTTTTT
TRBV7-9	TRBJ2-5	.	TRBD2	CASSSPVGGGLKGETQYF	TGTGCCAGCAGCTCCCCCGTTGGGGGGGGTCTAAAGGGAGAGACCCAGTACTTC
TRBV18	TRBJ2-2	.	TRBD1	CASSPMDRGHVGELFF	TGTGCCAGCTCACCTATGGACAGGGGGCACGTCGGGGAGCTGTTTTTT
TRBV7-9	TRBJ1-1	.	TRBD1	CASSLTGSEAFF	TGTGCCAGCAGCCTGACAGGGTCTGAAGCTTTCTTT
TRBV19	TRBJ2-1	.	.	CASSLSGYNEQFF	TGTGCCAGTAGTTTGTCAGGATACAATGAGCAGTTCTTC
TRBV6-1	TRBJ2-7	.	.	CASSEAGPGHEQYF	TGTGCCAGCAGTGAAGCAGGGCCAGGGCACGAGCAGTACTTC
TRBV15	TRBJ1-6	.	.	CATSRDGGDLSYNSPLHF	TGTGCCACCAGCAGAGATGGGGGGGATCTCTCCTATAATTCACCCCTCCACTTT
TRBV28	TRBJ1-2	.	.	CASSSGSYGYTF	TGTGCCAGCAGTTCGGGGTCTTATGGCTACACCTTC
TRBV7-3	TRBJ2-7	.	TRBD2	CASSLSAGDYEQYF	TGTGCCAGCAGCTTATCCGCGGGGGACTACGAGCAGTACTTC
TRBV27	TRBJ2-1	once	.	CASSFRDAEQFF	TGTGCCAGCAGTTTCAGGGATGCTGAGCAGTTCTTC
TRBV11-3	TRBJ1-3	.	.	CASSPPSGNTIYF	TGTGCCAGCAGCCCTCCCAGTGGAAACACCATATATTTT
TRBV7-9	TRBJ2-1	.	TRBD1	CASSLGDSSYNEQFF	TGTGCCAGCAGCTTAGGGGACAGCTCCTACAATGAGCAGTTCTTC
TRBV28	TRBJ1-2	once	.	CASSSGLGSYTF	TGTGCCAGCAGTTCAGGACTTGGGAGCTACACCTTC
TRBV4-1	TRBJ2-5	.	.	CASSQIRSPQETQYF	TGCGCCAGCAGCCAAATCCGGAGTCCACAAGAGACCCAGTACTTC